These T cell receptor beta chains were read from a single sample in a study of T cell repertoires in cytomegalovirus infection. Each CDR3 protein gets one entry after TCRdb re-called the reads with MiXCR. The table has fewer than 70,000 distinct CDR3 sequences, about 27% seen once; the top ten hold 50% to 65%. These receptors lack a known antigen. The source was CD8+ T cells from cultured PBMCs, collected from culture after CMV antigen stimulation. The source is a human donor in good health (CMV status not recorded). Some clones in this sample may be carry-over from other donors' samples. CDR3s include the opening cysteine and the closing phenylalanine or tryptophan. A D gene is named only where the DNA matches it firmly. Size is stated for part of the rows, as once, few or many counts, or as a class when the clone is expanded.

v_gene,d_gene,j_gene,abundance,CDR3nt,CDR3aa
TRBV27,TRBD1,TRBJ1-2,many,TGTGCCAGCAGCGAAGACAGGGCGGTAAACTATGGCTACACCTTC,CASSEDRAVNYGYTF
TRBV20-1,TRBD1,TRBJ2-1,NA,TGCAGTGCGGGAACAACCGGGACAGGGAACAATGAGCAGTTCTTC,CSAGTTGTGNNEQFF
TRBV4-1,NA,TRBJ2-7,NA,TGCGCCAGCAGCCAAGGATCGCGAGGGGGGCAAAGTCCCTACTACGAGCAGTACTTC,CASSQGSRGGQSPYYEQYF
TRBV19,NA,TRBJ1-5,NA,TGTGCCAGTAGTATAGGGGCGGGGGCGGGCAATCAGCCCCAGCATTTT,CASSIGAGAGNQPQHF
TRBV9,NA,TRBJ2-7,NA,TGTGCCAGCAGCGTAGCTGAAGGGACCGCCTACGAGCAGTACTTC,CASSVAEGTAYEQYF
TRBV7-2,NA,TRBJ2-1,many,TGTGCCAGCAGCTTTTCACAGAGCTCCTACAATGAGCAGTTCTTC,CASSFSQSSYNEQFF
TRBV5-1,NA,TRBJ2-1,few,TGCGCCAGCAGCTTTACACTGGAACTTGAGCAGTTCTTC,CASSFTLELEQFF
TRBV7-6,NA,TRBJ1-5,many,TGTGCCAGCAGCTTAGGGGGGGGAAGCAATCAGCCCCAGCATTTT,CASSLGGGSNQPQHF
TRBV7-8,NA,TRBJ2-7,few,TGTGCCAGCAGCTTAGAGGCTTTGGGGGACCCTATAGGGGAGCAGTACTTC,CASSLEALGDPIGEQYF
TRBV28,NA,TRBJ2-7,many,TGTGCCAGCAGTTTAGGGGGGAGCGCCTACGAGCAGTACTTC,CASSLGGSAYEQYF
TRBV7-8,NA,TRBJ2-5,many,TGTGCCAGCAGCTTGGGGGCCGGAGAGACCCAGTACTTC,CASSLGAGETQYF
TRBV2,NA,TRBJ1-5,NA,TGTGCCAGCAGTGATGATAGCAATCAGCCCCAGCATTTT,CASSDDSNQPQHF
TRBV7-6,TRBD1,TRBJ2-1,many,TGTGCCAGCAGCTTAGCACAGGGGCAGGGGGCGTCCGACAATGAGCAGTTCTTC,CASSLAQGQGASDNEQFF
TRBV18,TRBD2,TRBJ2-3,NA,TGTGCCAGCTCACCCCCGGGACTAGCGGGGGCTAGCACAGATACGCAGTATTTT,CASSPPGLAGASTDTQYF
TRBV6-2/TRBV6-3,NA,TRBJ1-1,many,TGTGCCAGCAGTCGAGATGGGACTGAAGCTTTCTTT,CASSRDGTEAFF
TRBV7-8,TRBD2,TRBJ2-2,few,TGTGCCAGCAGCTTTAGCGGGGGGGCCGGGGAGCTGTTTTTT,CASSFSGGAGELFF
TRBV6-4,NA,TRBJ1-5,NA,TGTGCCAGCAGTGAGTCAGAGAATCAGCCCCAGCATTTT,CASSESENQPQHF
TRBV20-1,TRBD2,TRBJ2-3,few,TGCAGTGCTAGAGATCGGGGGGGAGTCACAGATACGCAGTATTTT,CSARDRGGVTDTQYF
TRBV12-3/TRBV12-4,TRBD1,TRBJ2-5,many,TGTGCCAGCAGCACCACCCGGACAGGCCGCAGGGTGACCCAGTACTTC,CASSTTRTGRRVTQYF
TRBV7-9,TRBD1,TRBJ2-7,few,TGTGCCAGCAGCCTCGGACAGGGGCTACGAGGGCAGTACTTC,CASSLGQGLRGQYF
TRBV12-3/TRBV12-4,TRBD2,TRBJ2-1,NA,TGTGCCAGCAGAGGACTAGCGGAGTACAATGAGCAGTTCTTC,CASRGLAEYNEQFF
TRBV10-2,NA,TRBJ1-5,few,TGCGCCAGCAGTGACAGGAGCAATCAGCCCCAGCATTTT,CASSDRSNQPQHF
TRBV12-3/TRBV12-4,NA,TRBJ1-1,NA,TGTGCCAGCAGTTTTCCTCCGGGGCACCCGAACACTGAAGCTTTCTTT,CASSFPPGHPNTEAFF